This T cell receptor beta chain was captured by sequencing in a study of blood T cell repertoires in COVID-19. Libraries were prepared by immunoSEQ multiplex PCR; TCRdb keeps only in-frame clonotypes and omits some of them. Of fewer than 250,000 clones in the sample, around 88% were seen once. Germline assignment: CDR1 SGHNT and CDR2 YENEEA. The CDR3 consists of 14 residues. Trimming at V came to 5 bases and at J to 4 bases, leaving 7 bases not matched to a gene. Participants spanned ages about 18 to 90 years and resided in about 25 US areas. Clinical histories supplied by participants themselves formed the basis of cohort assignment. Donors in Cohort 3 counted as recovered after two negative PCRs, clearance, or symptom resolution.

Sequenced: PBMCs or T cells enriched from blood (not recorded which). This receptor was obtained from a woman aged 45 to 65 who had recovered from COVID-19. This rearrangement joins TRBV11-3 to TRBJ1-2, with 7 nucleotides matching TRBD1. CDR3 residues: CASSPPGQLYGYTF. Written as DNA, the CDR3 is TGTGCCAGCAGCCCGCCGGGACAGCTCTATGGCTACACCTTC.